The rows below give T cell receptor beta chains drawn from one sample of a study of OX40 agonist ivuxolimab in advanced cancers. Method: immunoSEQ multiplex PCR; TCRdb's copy keeps in-frame clones and lacks some. The sample contains 60,000 to 80,000 clones, 81% of which appear only once. Here the sequenced sample was CD4+ or CD8+ T cells sorted from blood, taken in a trial of the OX40 agonist ivuxolimab. All receptors derive from an adult with an advanced solid tumor such as melanoma, head and neck, liver or kidney cancer. The CDR3 runs from the conserved cysteine through the conserved F or W. The D gene is left open where the match is weak. Rows give clone size only sometimes, using once, few, many, or a class for an expanded clone.

CDR3 protein | CDR3 DNA | J gene | D gene | V gene | clone size
CASSLPSEYNEQFF | TGTGCCAGCAGCCTCCCTAGCGAGTACAATGAGCAGTTCTTC | TRBJ2-1 | - | TRBV7-9 | -
CASSRTGTGDLDGYTF | TGCGCCAGCAGTCGGACCGGGACAGGGGATCTGGATGGCTACACCTTC | TRBJ1-2 | TRBD1 | TRBV4-1 | once
CASSPPWSGGTDTQYF | TGTGCCAGCTCACCACCGTGGAGCGGGGGCACAGATACGCAGTATTTT | TRBJ2-3 | TRBD2 | TRBV18 | once
CASSLGASLMNTEAFF | TGTGCCAGCAGTTTAGGAGCATCTTTAATGAACACTGAAGCTTTCTTT | TRBJ1-1 | - | TRBV27 | -
CASSPSEGSADTQYF | TGCGCCAGCAGCCCTTCGGAGGGATCCGCGGATACGCAGTATTTT | TRBJ2-3 | - | TRBV5-1 | -
CASKRQDSYEQYF | TGTGCCAGCAAACGACAGGACTCCTACGAGCAGTACTTC | TRBJ2-7 | - | TRBV6-5 | once
CASSRQNTYEQYF | TGTGCCAGCAGTCGACAGAACACCTACGAGCAGTACTTC | TRBJ2-7 | - | TRBV6-5 | -
CASSSPRGIVYGYTF | TGTGCCAGTAGTTCTCCGAGGGGGATAGTCTATGGCTACACCTTC | TRBJ1-2 | - | TRBV19 | once
CASSKGQGRVEAFF | TGTGCCAGCAGTAAGGGACAGGGCCGAGTGGAGGCTTTCTTT | TRBJ1-1 | TRBD1 | TRBV2 | -
CASSQGQGGGANVLTF | TGTGCCAGCAGCCAGGGACAGGGTGGTGGGGCCAACGTCCTGACTTTC | TRBJ2-6 | TRBD1 | TRBV7-7 | -
CASSAAGVGNYGYTF | TGTGCCAGCAGCGCGGCCGGAGTGGGAAACTATGGCTACACCTTC | TRBJ1-2 | - | TRBV9 | once
CSVRDSKSNQPQHF | TGCAGCGTGAGGGACAGTAAAAGCAATCAGCCCCAGCATTTT | TRBJ1-5 | TRBD1 | TRBV29-1 | few
CASSLLAQSSYNEQFF | TGTGCCAGCAGCTTGCTTGCCCAGAGCTCCTACAATGAGCAGTTCTTC | TRBJ2-1 | - | TRBV5-8 | -
CASSSVLGELFF | TGTGCCAGCAGCTCGGTCCTAGGGGAGCTGTTTTTT | TRBJ2-2 | - | TRBV7-3 | -
CASSKPRGTGNYNEQFF | TGTGCCAGCAGCAAACCGAGAGGGACAGGGAACTACAATGAGCAGTTCTTC | TRBJ2-1 | TRBD1 | TRBV9 | -
CASSTGQSYSNQPQHF | TGTGCCAGTAGTACGGGACAATCATATAGCAATCAGCCCCAGCATTTT | TRBJ1-5 | - | TRBV19 | once
CAISEVTGGDNEQFF | TGTGCCATCAGTGAGGTAACGGGAGGGGACAATGAGCAGTTCTTC | TRBJ2-1 | TRBD2 | TRBV10-3 | -
CASSVLSGDEQFF | TGCGCCAGCAGTGTTCTTTCGGGGGATGAGCAGTTCTTC | TRBJ2-1 | - | TRBV10-1 | -
CASSFRAGNSGNTIYF | TGTGCCAGCAGTTTCCGGGCAGGGAACTCTGGAAACACCATATATTTT | TRBJ1-3 | - | TRBV6-6 | -
CASGRLSTDTQYF | TGTGCCAGCGGGAGGCTTAGCACAGATACGCAGTATTTT | TRBJ2-3 | - | TRBV11-3 | -
CASSLTGSYGYTF | TGTGCCAGCAGCTTAACGGGGTCCTATGGCTACACCTTC | TRBJ1-2 | - | TRBV7-9 | -
CASTTAGYSGGNTIYF | TGTGCCAGTACTACAGCAGGGTACAGCGGGGGGAACACCATATATTTT | TRBJ1-3 | - | TRBV19 | -
CASSQLGDSRSTDTQYF | TGCGCCAGCAGCCAATTGGGAGACAGTCGGAGCACAGATACGCAGTATTTT | TRBJ2-3 | - | TRBV4-1 | -
CASSLLGTGNGYTF | TGCGCCAGCAGCTTACTCGGGACAGGGAATGGCTACACCTTC | TRBJ1-2 | TRBD1 | TRBV5-1 | -
CASSPTGTSGSNEQFF | TGTGCCAGCAGCCCAACCGGGACTAGCGGGTCGAATGAGCAGTTCTTC | TRBJ2-1 | TRBD2 | TRBV7-3 | -
CASSDSWETGELFF | TGTGCCAGCAGTGACTCTTGGGAGACCGGGGAGCTGTTTTTT | TRBJ2-2 | - | TRBV6-4 | -
CASSEEGRMGTQYF | TGTGCCAGCAGTGAAGAAGGCCGAATGGGGACCCAGTACTTC | TRBJ2-5 | - | TRBV6-1 | -
CASSWTGNEQFF | TGTGCCAGCAGCTGGACAGGGAATGAGCAGTTCTTC | TRBJ2-1 | TRBD1 | TRBV7-4 | few
CASREEQGLWPATEAFF | TGTGCCAGCAGGGAAGAACAGGGATTATGGCCCGCCACTGAAGCTTTCTTT | TRBJ1-1 | - | TRBV2 | -
CASSLGPINTEAFF | TGTGCCAGCAGCCTCGGGCCGATAAACACTGAAGCTTTCTTT | TRBJ1-1 | - | TRBV6-1 | -
CASSFLAGTTDTQYF | TGTGCCAGCAGCTTCCTAGCGGGGACGACAGATACGCAGTATTTT | TRBJ2-3 | TRBD2 | TRBV7-9 | -
CASSLLALNTEAFF | TGTGCCAGCAGCTTACTGGCGTTGAACACTGAAGCTTTCTTT | TRBJ1-1 | - | TRBV7-2 | -
CAARAMGGRGPGEQFF | TGTGCCGCACGGGCGATGGGCGGGAGGGGCCCAGGCGAGCAGTTCTTC | TRBJ2-1 | TRBD2 | TRBV30 | -
CASSLVTLDSYNEQFF | TGTGCCAGCAGCTTAGTGACTTTAGACTCCTACAATGAGCAGTTCTTC | TRBJ2-1 | - | TRBV11-3 | few
CASSLEGTGTSPLHF | TGTGCCAGCAGCTTGGAGGGGACAGGGACTTCACCCCTCCACTTT | TRBJ1-6 | TRBD1 | TRBV5-5 | many
CASRRGSGANVLTF | TGTGCCAGTCGTAGGGGGTCTGGGGCCAACGTCCTGACTTTC | TRBJ2-6 | - | TRBV19 | -
CASSQGPHYGYTF | TGTGCCAGCAGCCAAGGCCCGCACTATGGCTACACCTTC | TRBJ1-2 | - | TRBV4-2 | -
CAHGQTYEQYF | TGTGCCCATGGACAGACCTACGAGCAGTACTTC | TRBJ2-7 | - | TRBV30 | -